Included here is one T cell receptor beta chain sequence, with context. What it binds is not known. Per germline, CDR1 SGDLS and CDR2 YYNGEE. Trimming pared 4 bases from V and 1 base from J, leaving 13 bases between. This CDR3 has 15 amino acids. This specimen belongs to a study of blood T cells in healthy people across ages. General study points: A strong correlation was seen between TCR beta diversity and naive T cell percentage. Older age went with lower TCR beta diversity per million T cells, in a roughly linear way. Higher diversity and more naive CD4+ cells were features of long-lived donors, compared to aged donors.

Primed by a sample-barcoded 5' primer and a J-beta primer mix, a second PCR proceeded for about 7 to 12 cycles. Every single cDNA molecule received a tag from a template-switch adaptor with 12 random nucleotides. TCRdb processed the 5' RACE reads anew with MiXCR; each CDR3 protein has one entry. This repertoire shows about 2 million distinct CDR3 sequences, less than 50% found once; its top ten account for 2.1%. The chain uses TRBV9 and TRBJ2-3, with D unresolved. This sequence was found in a woman aged 40 to 50 in good health. Specimen: blood. In nucleotides, the CDR3 is TGTGCCAGCAGCCCCCCTCGGGCTCGCACAGATACGCAGTATTTT. This codes for CASSPPRARTDTQYF. The entire variable domain, with the rest obtained from reference TRBV9 and TRBJ2-3, is as follows: DSGVTQTPKHLITATGQRVTLRCSPRSGDLSVYWYQQSLDQGLQFLIQYYNGEERAKGNILERFSAQQFPDLHSELNLSSLELGDSALYFCASSPPRARTDTQYFGPGTRLTVL.